The 32 T cell receptor beta chains in this list originate from one sample, sequenced in a study of blood T cell repertoires in COVID-19. Profiling relied on immunoSEQ multiplex PCR, and the TCRdb table lists in-frame clones only, not all of them. The table shows around 73,000 clones, with over 65% occurring only once. The sample comprised peripheral blood. The origin of the receptors is a woman aged 60 to 75 with acute or convalescent COVID-19.

The genes are TRBV29-1 and TRBJ1-4, with 8 bases that match TRBD1. The CDR3 has 12 amino acids. After removal of 6 bases from V and 6 bases from J, the junction contained 3 bases not matched to a gene. Germline lookup yields CDR1 SQVTM and CDR2 ANQGSEA. The CDR3 sequence: CSVGQEDEKLFF. The CDR3 DNA reads as TGCAGCGTGGGACAGGAGGATGAAAAACTGTTTTTT.

This clone was counted between two and nine times. The gene calls are TRBV5-6 and TRBJ1-3; unclear D gene. The CDR3 totals 17 residues. The V end was cut by 3 bases, the J end by 0 bases, with 16 bases between. The germline V gene has CDR1 SGHDT and CDR2 YYEEEE. This chain's CDR3 is CASSSGTVRASGNTIYF. DNA of the CDR3: TGTGCCAGCAGCTCGGGTACGGTCCGAGCCTCTGGAAACACCATATATTTT.

In this sample, this clone turned up a few times. This chain connects TRBV19 to TRBJ1-4, with 8 bases matching TRBD1. This CDR3 is 18 amino acids long. V shed 3 bases, J shed 11 bases, and the junction held 20 bases outside the gene matches. Germline loops: CDR1 LNHDA, CDR2 SQIVND (reference sequence). The CDR3 loop reads CASSILLLLRTGQRKLFF. In DNA form, the CDR3 reads TGTGCCAGTAGTATCCTTCTGTTACTGAGGACAGGGCAGCGGAAACTGTTTTTT.

The J gene is TRBJ2-6, the V gene TRBV25-1, with 9 bases lining up with TRBD2. The CDR3 extends over 18 amino acids. The V segment lost 6 bases and the J segment 4 bases; nucleotides outside the gene matches: 13. Germline CDR1 and CDR2: MGHDK and SYGVNS. In nucleotides, the CDR3 is TGTGCCAGCAGCGCGGGACTAGCTCACCTCGGGGGGGCCAACGTCCTGACTTTC. Translated, it gives CASSAGLAHLGGANVLTF.

The J gene is TRBJ2-5, the V gene TRBV6-5; 8 nucleotides match TRBD2. This CDR3 is 13 amino acids long. With V trimmed by 7 bases and J by 2 bases, 3 bases remained unmatched. Germline CDR1 and CDR2: MNHEY and SVGAGI. CDR3 protein: CASKQRGQETQYF. The DNA for the CDR3 is TGTGCCAGCAAACAGCGGGGGCAAGAGACCCAGTACTTC.

This chain links TRBV5-1 with TRBJ2-1; D is possibly TRBD2 (6 bases). Germline V lookup: CDR1 SGHRS, CDR2 YFSETQ. V lost 3 bases to trimming and J lost 1 base, with 17 bases between them. This CDR3 is 17 amino acids long. CDR3 nucleotide sequence: TGCGCCAGCAGCTCCGGCACCGGGACTCCTTCCTACAATGAGCAGTTCTTC. Translated: CASSSGTGTPSYNEQFF.

The count of this clone is one. The chain links TRBV5-1 to TRBJ1-1; 8 bases are a match to TRBD1. Germline values: CDR1 SGHRS, CDR2 YFSETQ. Germline trimming cut 0 bases from V and 1 base from J; bases unmatched to any gene: 5. This CDR3 region has 16 residues. In DNA, the CDR3 is TGCGCCAGCAGCTTGGGAGGACAGGGTGCGAACACTGAAGCTTTCTTT. It is translated as CASSLGGQGANTEAFF.

This chain's CDR3 is CAISETGRPNEQFF. The CDR3 DNA reads as TGTGCCATCAGTGAGACAGGAAGGCCCAATGAGCAGTTCTTC. This rearrangement joins TRBV10-3 to TRBJ2-1, with a weak D call TRBD1 (5 bases). The CDR3 has 14 residues. Trimming stripped 2 bases from V and 6 bases from J, with 11 bases between. The germline gives CDR1 ENHRY, CDR2 SYGVKD.

The gene calls are TRBV9 and TRBJ2-5; D unresolved. The ends were cut back, 2 bases at V and 5 bases at J, with 19 bases in the middle. The CDR3 totals 16 residues. Germline lookup yields CDR1 SGDLS and CDR2 YYNGEE. The CDR3 loop is CASSVGSYRVGETQYF. CDR3 nucleotide sequence: TGTGCCAGCAGCGTCGGATCGTACCGGGTTGGGGAGACCCAGTACTTC.

This rearrangement joins TRBV30 to TRBJ1-6; D may be TRBD1 (5 bases). Germline assignment: CDR1 GTSNPN and CDR2 SVGIG (reference sequence). The V end was cut by 0 bases, the J end by 6 bases, with 9 bases between. This CDR3 has 14 amino acids. CDR3 in amino acids: CAWSVAGFNSPLHF. For the CDR3, the DNA is TGTGCCTGGAGTGTCGCAGGGTTTAATTCACCCCTCCACTTT.

The chain employs TRBV6-5 and TRBJ2-3; D gene unclear. There are 15 residues in the CDR3. V lost 2 bases, J lost 0 bases, and 9 bases lay in between. Germline CDR1 and CDR2: MNHEY and SVGAGI. The CDR3 nucleotides are TGTGCCAGCAGTTACGATATAGCTAGCACAGATACGCAGTATTTT. It encodes CASSYDIASTDTQYF.

The chain has TRBV29-1 and TRBJ1-2; D gene ambiguous. Germline V gene lookup returns CDR1 SQVTM and CDR2 ANQGSEA. Trimming pared 4 bases from V and 4 bases from J, leaving 10 bases between. This CDR3 region has 12 residues. The CDR3 DNA is TGCAGCGTTGGAGGAACGTCCTATGGCTACACCTTC. Its translation: CSVGGTSYGYTF.

V usage is TRBV19 and J usage is TRBJ1-5; the match to TRBD1 covers 8 bases. Germline lookup yields CDR1 LNHDA and CDR2 SQIVND (reference sequence). V lost 8 bases to trimming and J lost 2 bases; unmatched junction nucleotides: 5. This CDR3 spans 14 amino acids. The CDR3 protein is CASVAGQGNQPQHF. The DNA of the CDR3 is TGTGCCAGTGTGGCGGGACAGGGCAATCAGCCCCAGCATTTT.

The rearrangement links TRBV18 to TRBJ1-4; 9 nucleotides align to TRBD1. Germline trimming cut 5 bases from V and 2 bases from J; bases unmatched to any gene: 18. The CDR3 loop spans 20 amino acids. Germline values: CDR1 KGHSH, CDR2 LQKENI. CDR3 in DNA: TGTGCCAGCTCAACGAACTCGGGGACAGGGACGAAAGGGACTAATGAAAAACTGTTTTTT. Its protein product is CASSTNSGTGTKGTNEKLFF.

The chain employs TRBV4-1 and TRBJ2-7; a possible D gene is TRBD1 (6 bases). Germline CDR1 is MGHRA and CDR2 is YSYEKL. This CDR3 is 15 amino acids long. V shed 3 bases and J shed 0 bases, with 12 bases lying between them. DNA of the CDR3: TGCGCCAGCAGCCAGACAGGTCTTACCTCCTACGAGCAGTACTTC. Its translation: CASSQTGLTSYEQYF.

The chain is built from TRBV9 and TRBJ2-1, with 13 bases lining up with TRBD2. The CDR3 length is 15 residues. The ends lost 3 bases at V and 8 bases at J; junction bases unmatched: 5. The germline gives CDR1 SGDLS, CDR2 YYNGEE. DNA for the CDR3: TGTGCCAGCAGCGCGGGACTAGCGGGGTTCGATGAGCAGTTCTTC. Residues: CASSAGLAGFDEQFF. Based on the CDR3 plus reference TRBV9 and TRBJ2-1, the full variable domain is DSGVTQTPKHLITATGQRVTLRCSPRSGDLSVYWYQQSLDQGLQFLIQYYNGEERAKGNILERFSAQQFPDLHSELNLSSLELGDSALYFCASSAGLAGFDEQFFGPGTRLTVL.

This chain uses TRBV6-1 with TRBJ2-7; the match to TRBD1 covers 10 bases. This CDR3 comprises 13 residues. Germline CDR1 MNHNS, CDR2 SASEGT. Trimming removed 10 bases from V and 5 bases from J; junction bases left unmatched: 8. CDR3 residues: CATSRDRGHEQYF. In DNA, the CDR3 is TGTGCCACAAGTCGGGACAGGGGCCACGAGCAGTACTTC.

CDR3: CASSVVQTNTGELFF. Here the CDR3 DNA reads TGTGCCAGCAGCGTAGTACAGACCAACACCGGGGAGCTGTTTTTT. The chain is built from TRBV9 and TRBJ2-2; D is undetermined. The germline gives CDR1 SGDLS, CDR2 YYNGEE. The CDR3 extends over 15 amino acids. V shed 0 bases and J shed 2 bases, with 8 bases lying between them.

V gene TRBV28 combines with J gene TRBJ1-2, with D perhaps matching TRBD1 (5 bases). Trimming pared 2 bases from V and 5 bases from J, leaving 9 bases between. The germline V gene encodes CDR1 MDHEN and CDR2 SYDVKM. The CDR3 runs to 13 residues. CDR3 in amino acids: CASSLGAGYGYTF. The CDR3 nucleotides are TGTGCCAGCAGTTTAGGGGCAGGGTATGGCTACACCTTC.

The genes are TRBV5-1 and TRBJ2-1; perhaps TRBD2 as D (5 bases). Germline CDR1 SGHRS, CDR2 YFSETQ. Trimming took off 5 bases at V and 5 bases at J, with 11 bases between the two ends. CDR3 length: 13 residues. CDR3 region: CASSSAVNNEQFF. CDR3 sequence (DNA): TGCGCCAGCAGTTCAGCGGTCAACAATGAGCAGTTCTTC.

The rearrangement links TRBV5-1 to TRBJ2-7; D unclear. Germline-derived CDR1 and CDR2 are SGHRS and YFSETQ. The CDR3 loop spans 17 amino acids. Trimming left V 1 base short and J 1 base short, with 18 bases between. CDR3 nucleotides: TGCGCCAGCAGCTTGTTTGGCCGAGATAGCCCATCCTACGAGCAGTACTTC. The encoded protein is CASSLFGRDSPSYEQYF.

The chain has TRBV4-1 and TRBJ2-1; TRBD2 matches at 9 bases. Germline V gene sequence: CDR1 MGHRA, CDR2 YSYEKL. Trimming at V came to 2 bases and at J to 8 bases, leaving 10 bases not matched to a gene. The CDR3 spans 16 residues. CDR3 amino acids: CASSQPTSGWEDEQFF. In DNA, the CDR3 is TGCGCCAGCAGCCAACCAACTAGCGGGTGGGAAGATGAGCAGTTCTTC.

V and J are TRBV24-1 and TRBJ1-5; D is possibly TRBD1 (5 bases). Trimming took off 2 bases at V and 2 bases at J, with 9 bases between the two ends. Germline values: CDR1 KGHDR, CDR2 SFDVKD. The CDR3 has 15 residues. The CDR3 protein is CATSDSGGGNQPQHF. CDR3 DNA: TGTGCCACCAGTGATTCCGGGGGGGGCAATCAGCCCCAGCATTTT.

The rearrangement joins TRBV28 to TRBJ1-4, with D unclear. Trimming cost V 2 bases and J 14 bases, with 9 bases left between them. CDR1 and CDR2 (germline): MDHEN, SYDVKM. This CDR3 contains 11 residues. This CDR3 is CASSLQRKLFF. CDR3 DNA sequence: TGTGCCAGCAGTTTACAGAGGAAGCTGTTTTTT.

J is TRBJ1-5 and V is TRBV9; D is unclear. There are 15 residues in the CDR3. V lost 3 bases, J lost 1 base, and 11 bases lay in between. CDR1 and CDR2 from the germline V gene are SGDLS and YYNGEE. This chain's CDR3 is CASSASSSSNQPQHF. In DNA, the CDR3 is TGTGCCAGCAGCGCCTCTTCGTCGAGCAATCAGCCCCAGCATTTT. The variable domain in full, with the rest retrieved from reference TRBV9 and TRBJ1-5, is DSGVTQTPKHLITATGQRVTLRCSPRSGDLSVYWYQQSLDQGLQFLIQYYNGEERAKGNILERFSAQQFPDLHSELNLSSLELGDSALYFCASSASSSSNQPQHFGDGTRLSIL.

On this clone itself: An end of the junction differs from the germline gene, which may be a read error. V is TRBV28 and J is TRBJ1-6, with D tentatively TRBD1 (5 bases). Germline assignment: CDR1 MDHEN and CDR2 SYDVKM. The CDR3 extends over 16 amino acids. CDR3 loop: CASSLSAGGSGLGLDF. In DNA form, the CDR3 reads TGTGCCAGCAGTTTATCCGCCGGGGGGTCCGGGTTGGGACTGGACTTT.

The table lists this clone with a count of one. CDR3 residues: CASSYVSGGNQPQHF. Written as DNA, the CDR3 is TGTGCCAGCAGTTACGTGTCAGGGGGCAATCAGCCCCAGCATTTT. The chain recombines TRBV6-2 or TRBV6-3 with TRBJ1-5; TRBD1 is a possible D gene (6 bases). The germline V gene has CDR1 MNHEY and CDR2 SVGEGT. The CDR3 has 15 amino acids. V lost 2 bases and J lost 2, with 10 bases in between.

The table lists this clone with a few counts. This chain connects TRBV7-2 to TRBJ2-7, with 10 bases matching TRBD1. The CDR3 has 15 residues. With V trimmed by 4 bases and J by 2 bases, 5 bases remained unmatched. Germline assignment: CDR1 SGHTA and CDR2 FQGNSA. In DNA form, the CDR3 reads TGTGCCAGCAGCTATTCCGGGACAGGGGCCTACGAGCAGTACTTC. Protein: CASSYSGTGAYEQYF.

The chain combines TRBV11-3 with TRBJ1-6; 8 bases are shared with TRBD1. Germline V CDR1 and CDR2: SGHNT, YENEEA. The CDR3 covers 17 residues. After removal of 5 bases from V and 7 bases from J, the junction contained 13 bases not matched to a gene. The CDR3 DNA is TGTGCCAGCAGCCGGGGACAGGTGGGGACGGGGAATTCACCCCTCCACTTT. Its protein product is CASSRGQVGTGNSPLHF.

V is TRBV18 and J is TRBJ1-5, with a weak D call TRBD1 (6 bases). Germline V gene lookup returns CDR1 KGHSH and CDR2 LQKENI. CDR3 size: 15 residues. V was shortened by 3 bases and J by 2 bases, with 11 bases between the two germline ends. CDR3 residues: CASSPRQERNQPQHF. CDR3 nucleotides: TGTGCCAGCTCACCTCGACAGGAACGCAATCAGCCCCAGCATTTT.

A few counts support this clone. This sequence joins TRBV19 and TRBJ1-2, with TRBD1 identical over 12 bases. Trimming took 3 bases from V and 2 from J; bases not matched to a gene: 7. CDR3 length: 17 amino acids. Germline CDR1 reads LNHDA; CDR2 reads SQIVND (reference sequence). CDR3 protein: CASSIVGTGGFNYGYTF. The DNA of the CDR3 is TGTGCCAGTAGTATTGTAGGGACAGGGGGCTTCAACTATGGCTACACCTTC. Supplemented by reference TRBV19 and TRBJ1-2, the full variable domain reads DGGITQSPKYLFRKEGQNVTLSCEQNLNHDAMYWYRQDPGQGLRLIYYSQIVNDFQKGDIAEGYSVSREKKESFPLTVTSAQKNPTAFYLCASSIVGTGGFNYGYTFGSGTRLTVV.

This chain's CDR3 is CASSRMGQLNTEAFF. The CDR3, as DNA: TGCGCCAGCAGTCGGATGGGACAGCTGAACACTGAAGCTTTCTTT. The genes are TRBV5-1 and TRBJ1-1, with 7 nucleotides matching TRBD1. V gave up 5 bases and J gave up 0 bases; unmatched junction bases: 7. CDR1 is SGHRS, CDR2 YFSETQ, per germline. This CDR3 contains 15 residues.